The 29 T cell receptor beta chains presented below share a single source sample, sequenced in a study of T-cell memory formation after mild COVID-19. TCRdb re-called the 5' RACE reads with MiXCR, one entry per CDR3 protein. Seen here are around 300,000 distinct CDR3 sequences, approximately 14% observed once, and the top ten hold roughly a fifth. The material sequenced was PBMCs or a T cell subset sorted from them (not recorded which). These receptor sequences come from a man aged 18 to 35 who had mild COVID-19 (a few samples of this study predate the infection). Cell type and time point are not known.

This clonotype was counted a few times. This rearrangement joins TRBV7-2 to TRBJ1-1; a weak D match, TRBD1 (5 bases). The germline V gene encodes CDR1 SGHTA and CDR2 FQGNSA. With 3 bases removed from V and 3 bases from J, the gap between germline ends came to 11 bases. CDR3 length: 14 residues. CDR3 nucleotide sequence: TGTGCCAGCAGCTTCCAGGGCTGGGACACTGAAGCTTTCTTT. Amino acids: CASSFQGWDTEAFF.

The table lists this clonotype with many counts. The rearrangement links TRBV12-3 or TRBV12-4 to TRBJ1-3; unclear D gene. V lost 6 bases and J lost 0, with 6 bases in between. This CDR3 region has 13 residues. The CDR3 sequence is CASRGTSGNTIYF. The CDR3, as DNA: TGTGCCAGCAGGGGCACCTCTGGAAACACCATATATTTT.

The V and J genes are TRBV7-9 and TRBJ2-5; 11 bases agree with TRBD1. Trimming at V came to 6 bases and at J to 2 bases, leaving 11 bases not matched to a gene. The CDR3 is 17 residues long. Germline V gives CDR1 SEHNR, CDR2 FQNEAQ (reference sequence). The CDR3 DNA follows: TGTGCCAGCAGTCCACGGGGGACAGGGGGGACTCAAGAGACCCAGTACTTC. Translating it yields CASSPRGTGGTQETQYF.

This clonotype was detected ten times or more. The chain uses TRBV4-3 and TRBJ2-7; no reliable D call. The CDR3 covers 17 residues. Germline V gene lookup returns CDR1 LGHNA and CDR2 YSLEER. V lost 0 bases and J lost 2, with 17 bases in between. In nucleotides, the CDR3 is TGCGCCAGCAGCCAAGATGGGCTGGGTACCACGACCTACGAGCAGTACTTC. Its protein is CASSQDGLGTTTYEQYF.

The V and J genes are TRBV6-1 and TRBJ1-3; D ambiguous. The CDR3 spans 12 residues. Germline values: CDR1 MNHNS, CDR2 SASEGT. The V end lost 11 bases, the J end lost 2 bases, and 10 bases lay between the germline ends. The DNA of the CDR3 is TGTGCCGCTAGGAGTCCTGGAAACACCATATATTTT. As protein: CAARSPGNTIYF.

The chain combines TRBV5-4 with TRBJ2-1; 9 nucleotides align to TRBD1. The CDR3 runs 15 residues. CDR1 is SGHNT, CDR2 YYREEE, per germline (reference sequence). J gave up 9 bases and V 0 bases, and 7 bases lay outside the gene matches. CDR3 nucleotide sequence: TGTGCCAGCAGCTTGGACAGGGGGCGTTTGACTGAGCAGTTCTTC. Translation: CASSLDRGRLTEQFF.

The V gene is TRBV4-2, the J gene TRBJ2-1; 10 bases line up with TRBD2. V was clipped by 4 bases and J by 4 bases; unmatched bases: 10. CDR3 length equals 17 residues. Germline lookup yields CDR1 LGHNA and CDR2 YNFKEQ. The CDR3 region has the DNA TGTGCCAGCAGCCTACACTTACTAGCGGGGAATTACAATGAGCAGTTCTTC. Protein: CASSLHLLAGNYNEQFF.

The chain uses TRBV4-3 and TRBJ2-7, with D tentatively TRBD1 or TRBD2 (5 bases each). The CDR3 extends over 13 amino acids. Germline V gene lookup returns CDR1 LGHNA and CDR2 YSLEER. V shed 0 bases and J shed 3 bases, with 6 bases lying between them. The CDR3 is CASSQEGVYEQYF. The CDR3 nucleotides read TGCGCCAGCAGCCAAGAGGGGGTCTACGAGCAGTACTTC.

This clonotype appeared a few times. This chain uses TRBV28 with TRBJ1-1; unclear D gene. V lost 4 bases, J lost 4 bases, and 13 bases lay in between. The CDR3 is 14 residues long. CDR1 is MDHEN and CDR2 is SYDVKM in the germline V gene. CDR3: CASSSPPGFTEAFF. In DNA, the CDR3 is TGTGCCAGCAGTTCCCCCCCGGGCTTCACTGAAGCTTTCTTT. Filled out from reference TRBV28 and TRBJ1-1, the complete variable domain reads DVKVTQSSRYLVKRTGEKVFLECVQDMDHENMFWYRQDPGLGLRLIYFSYDVKMKEKGDIPEGYSVSREKKERFSLILESASTNQTSMYLCASSSPPGFTEAFFGQGTRLTVV.

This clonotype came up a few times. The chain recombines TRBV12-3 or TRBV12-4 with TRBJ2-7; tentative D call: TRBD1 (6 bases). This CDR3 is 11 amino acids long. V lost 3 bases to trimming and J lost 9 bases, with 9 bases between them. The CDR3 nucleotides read TGTGCCAGCAGTTTGGGGGACATGCAGTACTTC. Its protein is CASSLGDMQYF.

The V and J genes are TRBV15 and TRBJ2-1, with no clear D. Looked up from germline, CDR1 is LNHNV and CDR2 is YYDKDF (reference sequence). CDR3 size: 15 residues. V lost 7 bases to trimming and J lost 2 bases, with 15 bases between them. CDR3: CATTPRIVPYNEQFF. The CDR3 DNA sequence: TGTGCCACCACACCAAGGATCGTTCCCTACAATGAGCAGTTCTTC.

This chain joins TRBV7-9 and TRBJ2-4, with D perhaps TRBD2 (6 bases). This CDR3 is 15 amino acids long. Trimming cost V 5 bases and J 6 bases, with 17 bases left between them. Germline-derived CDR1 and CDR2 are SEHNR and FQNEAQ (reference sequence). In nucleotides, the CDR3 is TGTGCCAGCAGCCCCTACGGCGGGGAAGGAAACATTCAGTACTTC. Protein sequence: CASSPYGGEGNIQYF.

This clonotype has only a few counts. CDR3 nucleotide sequence: TGTGCCAGCAGCTTAGGAGGCCTAGCGGCTCCCGCGGGCACTAGCACAGATACGCAGTATTTT. Translating it yields CASSLGGLAAPAGTSTDTQYF. The chain couples TRBV7-9 to TRBJ2-3; 7 bases are a match to TRBD2. V lost 1 base to trimming and J lost 0 bases; unmatched junction nucleotides: 19. CDR3 length equals 21 residues. Per the germline V gene, CDR1 is SEHNR and CDR2 is FQNEAQ (reference sequence).

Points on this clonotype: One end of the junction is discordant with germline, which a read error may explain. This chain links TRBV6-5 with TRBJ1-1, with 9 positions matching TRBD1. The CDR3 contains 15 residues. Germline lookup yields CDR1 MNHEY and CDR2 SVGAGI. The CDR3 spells CAGSDPGQGYTEAFF. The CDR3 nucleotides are TGTGCCGGCAGTGACCCGGGACAGGGATACACTGAAGCTTTCTTT.

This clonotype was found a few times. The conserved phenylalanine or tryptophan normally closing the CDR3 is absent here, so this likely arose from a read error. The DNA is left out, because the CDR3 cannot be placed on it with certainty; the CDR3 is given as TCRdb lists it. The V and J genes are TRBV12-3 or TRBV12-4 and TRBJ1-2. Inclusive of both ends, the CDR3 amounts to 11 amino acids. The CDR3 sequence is CASSLRRAATL.

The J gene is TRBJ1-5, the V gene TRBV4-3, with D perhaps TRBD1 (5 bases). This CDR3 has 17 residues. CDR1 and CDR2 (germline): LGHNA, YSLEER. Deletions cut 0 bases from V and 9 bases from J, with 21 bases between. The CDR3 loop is CASSQDGVGNVQGPQHF. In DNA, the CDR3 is TGCGCCAGCAGCCAAGACGGCGTGGGTAACGTCCAGGGGCCCCAGCATTTT.

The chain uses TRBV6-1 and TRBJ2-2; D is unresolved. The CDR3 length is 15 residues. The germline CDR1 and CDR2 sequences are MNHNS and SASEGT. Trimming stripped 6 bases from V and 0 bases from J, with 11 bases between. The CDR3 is CASSQSEANTGELFF. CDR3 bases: TGTGCCAGCAGCCAGTCTGAAGCGAACACCGGGGAGCTGTTTTTT.

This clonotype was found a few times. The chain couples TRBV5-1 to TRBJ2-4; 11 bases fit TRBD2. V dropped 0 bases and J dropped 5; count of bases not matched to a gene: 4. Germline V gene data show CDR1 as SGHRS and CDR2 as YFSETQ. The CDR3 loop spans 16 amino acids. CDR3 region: CASSLGLAGGQNIQYF. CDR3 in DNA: TGCGCCAGCAGCTTGGGGCTAGCGGGGGGCCAAAACATTCAGTACTTC.

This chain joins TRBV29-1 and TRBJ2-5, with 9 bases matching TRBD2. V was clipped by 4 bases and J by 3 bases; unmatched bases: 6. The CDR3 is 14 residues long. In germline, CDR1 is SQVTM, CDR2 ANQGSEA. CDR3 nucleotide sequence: TGCAGCGTTGTAGTAGCGGGAGCCGAAGAGACCCAGTACTTC. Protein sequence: CSVVVAGAEETQYF.

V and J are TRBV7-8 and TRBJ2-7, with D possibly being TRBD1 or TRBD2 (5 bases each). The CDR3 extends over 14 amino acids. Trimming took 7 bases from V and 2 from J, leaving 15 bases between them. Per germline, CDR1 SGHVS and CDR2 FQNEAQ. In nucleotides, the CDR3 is TGTGCCAGCACCGAAGGGGACGGGCCCTACGAGCAGTACTTC. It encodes CASTEGDGPYEQYF.

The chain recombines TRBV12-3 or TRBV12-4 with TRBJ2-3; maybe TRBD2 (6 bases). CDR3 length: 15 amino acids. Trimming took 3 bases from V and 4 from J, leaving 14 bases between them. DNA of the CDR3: TGTGCCAGCAGTTTCCGGAGGGTCAGGGCAGATACGCAGTATTTT. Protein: CASSFRRVRADTQYF.

The CDR3 sequence is CAWSVLGGYGYTF. CDR3 in DNA: TGTGCCTGGAGTGTACTTGGTGGCTATGGCTACACCTTC. V is TRBV30 and J is TRBJ1-2; D ambiguous. V shed 0 bases and J shed 4 bases, with 9 bases lying between them. CDR1 and CDR2 (germline): GTSNPN, SVGIG (reference sequence). This CDR3 comprises 13 residues. Using reference TRBV30 and TRBJ1-2 for the parts outside the CDR3, the full variable domain is SQTIHQWPATLVQPVGSPLSLECTVEGTSNPNLYWYRQAAGRGLQLLFYSVGIGQISSEVPQNLSASRPQDRQFILSSKKLLLSDSGFYLCAWSVLGGYGYTFGSGTRLTVV.

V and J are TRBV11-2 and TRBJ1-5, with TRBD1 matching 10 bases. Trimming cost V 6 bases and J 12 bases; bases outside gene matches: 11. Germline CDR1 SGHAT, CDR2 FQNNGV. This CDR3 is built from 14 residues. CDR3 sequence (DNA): TGTGCCAGCAGTTCGGACAGGGGGTCTCCGGTCCAGCATTTT. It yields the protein CASSSDRGSPVQHF.

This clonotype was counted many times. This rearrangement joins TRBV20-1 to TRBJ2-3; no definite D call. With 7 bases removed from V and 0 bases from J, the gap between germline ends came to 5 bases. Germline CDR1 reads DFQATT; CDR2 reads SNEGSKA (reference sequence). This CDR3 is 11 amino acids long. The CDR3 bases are TGCAGTGGGCCTAGCACAGATACGCAGTATTTT. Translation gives CSGPSTDTQYF.

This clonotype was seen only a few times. The CDR3 DNA sequence: TGTGCCAGCAGCTTAAGGGGACTAGCGGGGGCTGGTGGCGATGAGCAGTTCTTC. Translated: CASSLRGLAGAGGDEQFF. The rearrangement joins TRBV7-3 to TRBJ2-1, with 14 nucleotides matching TRBD2. The CDR3 contains 18 residues. Germline V gene lookup returns CDR1 SGHTA and CDR2 FQGTGA. Unmatched junction bases numbered 10, after V lost 1 base and J lost 8 bases.

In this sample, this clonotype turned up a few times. The CDR3 protein is CASSFGQGLDEQYV. Here the CDR3 DNA reads TGTGCCAGCAGCTTCGGGCAGGGTCTCGACGAGCAGTACGTC. The rearrangement joins TRBV5-6 to TRBJ2-7; D is perhaps TRBD1 (5 bases). The germline CDR1 and CDR2 sequences are SGHDT and YYEEEE. The ends were cut back, 2 bases at V and 5 bases at J, with 14 bases in the middle. The length of the CDR3 is 14 residues.

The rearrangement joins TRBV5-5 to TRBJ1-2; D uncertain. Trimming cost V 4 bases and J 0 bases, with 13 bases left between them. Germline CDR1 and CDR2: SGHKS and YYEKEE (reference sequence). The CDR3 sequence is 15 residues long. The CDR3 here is CASSTPPLANYGYTF. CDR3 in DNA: TGTGCCAGCAGCACCCCGCCCCTCGCTAACTATGGCTACACCTTC.

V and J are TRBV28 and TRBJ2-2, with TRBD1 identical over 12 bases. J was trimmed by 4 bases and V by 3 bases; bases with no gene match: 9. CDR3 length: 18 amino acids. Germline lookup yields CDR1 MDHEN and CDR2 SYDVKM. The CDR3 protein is CASSFSGTGGSGTGELFF. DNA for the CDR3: TGTGCCAGCAGTTTTTCCGGGACAGGGGGCTCTGGCACCGGGGAGCTGTTTTTT.

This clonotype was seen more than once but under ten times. The CDR3, as DNA: TGTGCCAGCAGCCCTGGTGTGGGGGAGCTGTTTTTT. Translation gives CASSPGVGELFF. This chain uses TRBV5-6 with TRBJ2-2; D remains ambiguous. Per the germline V gene, CDR1 is SGHDT and CDR2 is YYEEEE. The CDR3 is made up of 12 amino acids. Trimming removed 4 bases at V and 8 bases at J, with 9 bases between.